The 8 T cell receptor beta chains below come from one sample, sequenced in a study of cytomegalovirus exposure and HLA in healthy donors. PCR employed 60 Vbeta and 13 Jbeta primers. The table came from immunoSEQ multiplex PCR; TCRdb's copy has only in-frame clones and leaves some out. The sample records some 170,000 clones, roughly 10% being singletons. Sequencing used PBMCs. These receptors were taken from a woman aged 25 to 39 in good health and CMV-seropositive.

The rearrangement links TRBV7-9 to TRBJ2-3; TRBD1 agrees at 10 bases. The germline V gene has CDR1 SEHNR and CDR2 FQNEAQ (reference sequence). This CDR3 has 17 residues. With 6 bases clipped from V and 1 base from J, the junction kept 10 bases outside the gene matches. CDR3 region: CASRFTDRGRGTDTQYF. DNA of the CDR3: TGTGCCAGCAGGTTCACAGACAGGGGGCGCGGCACAGATACGCAGTATTTT.

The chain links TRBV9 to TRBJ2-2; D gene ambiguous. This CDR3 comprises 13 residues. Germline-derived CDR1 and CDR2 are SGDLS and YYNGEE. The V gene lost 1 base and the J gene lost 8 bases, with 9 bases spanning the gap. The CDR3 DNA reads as TGTGCCAGCAGCGTATTTCCCGGTGGGGAGCTGTTTTTT. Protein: CASSVFPGGELFF.

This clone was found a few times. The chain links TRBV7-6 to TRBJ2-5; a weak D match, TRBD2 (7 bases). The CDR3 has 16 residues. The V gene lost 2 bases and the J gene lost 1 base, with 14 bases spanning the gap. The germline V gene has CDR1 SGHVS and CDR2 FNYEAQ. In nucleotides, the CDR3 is TGTGCCAGCAGCTTAAGTTGGGGGGGCAGCCAAGAGACCCAGTACTTC. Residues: CASSLSWGGSQETQYF. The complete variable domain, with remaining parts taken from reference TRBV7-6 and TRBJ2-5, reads GAGVSQSPRYKVTKRGQDVALRCDPISGHVSLYWYRQALGQGPEFLTYFNYEAQQDKSGLPNDRFSAERPEGSISTLTIQRTEQRDSAMYRCASSLSWGGSQETQYFGPGTRLLVL.

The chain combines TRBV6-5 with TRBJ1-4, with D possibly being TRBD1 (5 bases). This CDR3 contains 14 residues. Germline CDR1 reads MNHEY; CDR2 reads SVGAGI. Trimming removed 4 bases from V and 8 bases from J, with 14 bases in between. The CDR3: CASSLGHRREKLFF. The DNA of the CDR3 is TGTGCCAGCAGTTTAGGACACCGAAGGGAAAAACTGTTTTTT.

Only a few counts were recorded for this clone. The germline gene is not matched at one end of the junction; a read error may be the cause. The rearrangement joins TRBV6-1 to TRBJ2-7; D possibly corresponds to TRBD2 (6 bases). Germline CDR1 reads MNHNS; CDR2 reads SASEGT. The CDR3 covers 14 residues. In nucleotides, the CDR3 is TGTGCCAGCAGTGACCCCCCGGGACTGGTCCTCGGGGGATTC. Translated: CASSDPPGLVLGGF.

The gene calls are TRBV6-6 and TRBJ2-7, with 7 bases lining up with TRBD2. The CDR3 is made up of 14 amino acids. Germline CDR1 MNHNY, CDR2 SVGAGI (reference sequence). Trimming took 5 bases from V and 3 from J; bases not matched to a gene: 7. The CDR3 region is CASSGSGGVYEQYF. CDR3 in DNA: TGTGCCAGCAGTGGGTCGGGGGGAGTCTACGAGCAGTACTTC.

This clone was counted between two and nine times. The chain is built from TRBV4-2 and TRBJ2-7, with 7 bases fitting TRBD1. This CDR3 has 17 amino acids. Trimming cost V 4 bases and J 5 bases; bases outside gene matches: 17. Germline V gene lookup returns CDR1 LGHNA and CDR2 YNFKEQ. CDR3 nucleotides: TGTGCCAGCAGCCCCACCCCAACAGGGGCCTCGACCAACGAGCAGTACTTC. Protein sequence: CASSPTPTGASTNEQYF.

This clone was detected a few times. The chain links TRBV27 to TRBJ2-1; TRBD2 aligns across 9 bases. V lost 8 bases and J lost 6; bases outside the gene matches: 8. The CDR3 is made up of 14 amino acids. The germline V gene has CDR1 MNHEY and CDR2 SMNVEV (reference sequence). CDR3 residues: CASLSGSSLNEQFF. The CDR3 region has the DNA TGTGCCAGCCTTAGCGGGAGCTCCCTCAATGAGCAGTTCTTC.